This TCR beta chain came from a study of a mutant IDH1 vaccine in newly diagnosed glioma. The wider study: Patients got radiotherapy, temozolomide, or both beforehand, and most got both. Week 35 brought visit V12, which was followed by visit V13 at week 47. Study observations and caveats: Patients mounted vaccine-induced immune responses in approximately 93% of cases.

Germline CDR1 KGHSH, CDR2 LQKENI. This CDR3 region has 11 residues. Trimming stripped 2 bases from V and 12 bases from J, with 8 bases between. TCRdb keeps only in-frame clones here, not all; method: immunoSEQ multiplex PCR. The sample lists tens of thousands of clones, 76% occurring once. Time point denoted: week 35, safety follow-up. Vaccination comprised doses that each held 300 ug of mutant IDH1 20-mer peptide, plus topical imiquimod. Each of the donors came in with new WHO grade 3 or 4 astrocytomas that were IDH1-mutant and ATRX-lost. Comment on this clone: Its antigen is currently unknown.

The TCR originated in a man between 40 and 49 years old with glioma. The genes are TRBV18 and TRBJ2-1; D may be TRBD1 (5 bases). The sample in question was PBMCs, obtained from a glioma patient whose treatment included an IDH1 peptide vaccine. The CDR3 DNA sequence: TGTGCCAGCTCACCATCAACAGGGCAGTTCTTC. Translating gives CASSPSTGQFF.